The 8 T cell receptor beta chains listed next were all sequenced from one sample in a study of T-cell memory formation after mild COVID-19. TCRdb processed the 5' RACE reads anew with MiXCR; each CDR3 protein has one entry. The data show a few hundred thousand distinct CDR3 sequences, 15% to 20% seen once. The sequenced material came from PBMCs or a T cell subset sorted from them (not recorded which). The origin of the receptors is a man aged 18-30 years who had mild COVID-19 (a few samples of this study predate the infection). Cell type and time point are not known.

This clonotype has only a few counts. This sequence joins TRBV12-3 or TRBV12-4 and TRBJ1-1, with D unresolved. The CDR3 runs to 13 residues. The V and J ends lost 6 bases and 9 bases respectively, with 17 bases between them. The CDR3 DNA reads as TGTGCCAGCAGCCCACTATTTCGGGAGCAAGCTTTCTTT. It encodes CASSPLFREQAFF.

The chain joins TRBV7-9 to TRBJ2-7, with TRBD2 identical over 8 bases. V shed 5 bases and J 4 bases; nucleotides not matched to a gene: 4. The CDR3 spans 13 residues. Per the germline V gene, CDR1 is SEHNR and CDR2 is FQNEAQ (reference sequence). This chain's CDR3 is CASSPRGGYEQYV. As DNA, the CDR3 is TGTGCCAGCAGCCCCCGGGGGGGATACGAGCAGTACGTC.

This clonotype occurred a few times. This chain links TRBV21-1 with TRBJ2-4. TRBV21-1 is tagged as a pseudogene. The CDR3 totals 13 residues. The CDR3 nucleotides are TGTGCCAGCAGTCGACTAGCCAAAAACATTCAGTACTTC. Its protein is CASSRLAKNIQYF.

This clonotype was seen a few times. The V call is TRBV2, the J call TRBJ2-1; D is ambiguous. Germline lookup yields CDR1 SNHLY and CDR2 FYNNEI. Deletions cut 2 bases from V and 7 bases from J, with 15 bases between. The CDR3 has 15 amino acids. The CDR3, as DNA: TGTGCCAGCAGTGAATCTGGTCTTCGGCGAAATGAGCAGTTCTTC. This encodes CASSESGLRRNEQFF. The full variable domain, its missing parts supplied by reference TRBV2 and TRBJ2-1, is EPEVTQTPSHQVTQMGQEVILRCVPISNHLYFYWYRQILGQKVEFLVSFYNNEISEKSEIFDDQFSVERPDGSNFTLKIRSTKLEDSAMYFCASSESGLRRNEQFFGPGTRLTVL.

This clonotype was seen only a few times. The chain is built from TRBV4-3 and TRBJ1-5; D is possibly TRBD1 (5 bases). CDR1 and CDR2 (germline): LGHNA, YSLEER. V was pared by 4 bases and J by 5 bases, with 15 bases between. The CDR3 loop spans 15 amino acids. The CDR3 sequence is CASSLRAGLDQPQHF. The CDR3 DNA is TGCGCCAGCAGCCTAAGGGCAGGGTTAGATCAGCCCCAGCATTTT.

This clonotype has only a few counts. CDR3 protein: CASSLPPRGPENTEAFF. The CDR3, as DNA: TGCGCCAGCAGCTTGCCCCCTCGAGGGCCGGAGAACACTGAAGCTTTCTTT. This chain uses TRBV5-1 with TRBJ1-1; D unclear. The germline V gene has CDR1 SGHRS and CDR2 YFSETQ. V gave up 1 base and J gave up 1 base, with 17 bases separating them. This CDR3 contains 17 residues.

This clonotype showed up just a few times. In DNA, the CDR3 is TGTGCCAGCAGCTTAGGGGCTGGAGCTGAAGCTTTCTTT. It encodes CASSLGAGAEAFF. The chain employs TRBV5-5 and TRBJ1-1; tentative D call: TRBD1 (5 bases). The CDR3 totals 13 residues. V dropped 2 bases and J dropped 6 bases, with 11 bases sitting between them. Per germline, CDR1 SGHKS and CDR2 YYEKEE (reference sequence). The variable domain in full, with the rest retrieved from reference TRBV5-5 and TRBJ1-1, is DAGVTQSPTHLIKTRGQQVTLRCSPISGHKSVSWYQQVLGQGPQFIFQYYEKEERGRGNFPDRFSARQFPNYSSELNVNALLLGDSALYLCASSLGAGAEAFFGQGTRLTVV.

A few counts support this clonotype. The rearrangement uses TRBV7-6 and TRBJ2-3, with TRBD1 as a possible D gene (5 bases). Germline values: CDR1 SGHVS, CDR2 FNYEAQ. The CDR3 has 17 residues. Trimming cost V 0 bases and J 6 bases, with 19 bases left between them. CDR3 protein: CASSLARKQGVRDTQYF. In nucleotides, the CDR3 is TGTGCCAGCAGCTTAGCGAGGAAGCAGGGTGTAAGGGATACGCAGTATTTT.